This TCR beta chain was identified during a study of early T cells in non-severe SARS-CoV-2 infection. Study-wide background: From unsorted whole blood, bulk RNA was sequenced, and the chains remained unpaired.

This clonotype occurred many times. Its antigen is undetermined. Study-wide results and caveats: The matching step, a VDJdb search, favored anti-spike CD8 responses and missed private and CD4 specificities.

Germline V lookup: CDR1 MNHEY, CDR2 SVGAGI. The CDR3 is 13 residues long. Trimming stripped 1 base from V and 7 bases from J, with 8 bases between. The library protocol tagged individual cDNA molecules with unique molecular identifiers. TCRdb called the 5' RACE reads again in MiXCR, with one record for every CDR3 protein. The table records roughly 70,000 distinct CDR3 sequences, around 12% of them present only once. The sample consisted of whole blood. The origin of this receptor is an adult who was a healthcare worker with PCR-confirmed SARS-CoV-2 infection or an uninfected control (not recorded which). The J gene is TRBJ2-1, the V gene TRBV6-5; D is ambiguous. The CDR3 sequence is CASSYFVGNEQFF. CDR3 DNA: TGTGCCAGCAGTTACTTCGTTGGGAATGAGCAGTTCTTC.